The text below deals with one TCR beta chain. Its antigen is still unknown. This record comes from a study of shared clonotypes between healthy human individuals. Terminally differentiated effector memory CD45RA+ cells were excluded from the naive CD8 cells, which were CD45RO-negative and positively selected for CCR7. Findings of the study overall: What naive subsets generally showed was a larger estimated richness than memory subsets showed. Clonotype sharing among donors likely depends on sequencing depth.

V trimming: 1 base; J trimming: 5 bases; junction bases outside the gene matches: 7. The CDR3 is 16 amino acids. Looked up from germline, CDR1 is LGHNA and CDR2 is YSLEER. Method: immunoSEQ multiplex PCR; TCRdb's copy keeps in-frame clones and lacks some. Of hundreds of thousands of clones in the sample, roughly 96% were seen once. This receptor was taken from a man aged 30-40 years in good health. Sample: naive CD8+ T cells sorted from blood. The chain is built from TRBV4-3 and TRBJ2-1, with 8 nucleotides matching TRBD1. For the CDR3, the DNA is TGCGCCAGCAGCCAAGTCCTGGGACAGGTTAACAATGAGCAGTTCTTC. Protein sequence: CASSQVLGQVNNEQFF.